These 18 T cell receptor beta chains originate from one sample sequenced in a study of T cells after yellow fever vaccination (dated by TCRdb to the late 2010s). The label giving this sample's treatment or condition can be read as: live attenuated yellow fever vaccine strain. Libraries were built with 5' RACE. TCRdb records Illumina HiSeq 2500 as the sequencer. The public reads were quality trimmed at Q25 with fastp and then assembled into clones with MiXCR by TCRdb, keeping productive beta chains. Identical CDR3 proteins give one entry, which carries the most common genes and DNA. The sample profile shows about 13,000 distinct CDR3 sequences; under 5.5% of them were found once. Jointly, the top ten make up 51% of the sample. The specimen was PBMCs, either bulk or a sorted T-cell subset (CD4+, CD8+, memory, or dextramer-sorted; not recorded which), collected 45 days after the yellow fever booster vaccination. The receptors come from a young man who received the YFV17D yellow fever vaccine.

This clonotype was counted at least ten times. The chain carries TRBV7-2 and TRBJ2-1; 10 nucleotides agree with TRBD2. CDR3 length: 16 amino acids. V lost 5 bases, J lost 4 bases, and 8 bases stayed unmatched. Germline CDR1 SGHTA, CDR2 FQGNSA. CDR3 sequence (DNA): TGTGCCAGCAGCCCCCAGAGCGGGGGGGCTTACAATGAGCAGTTCTTC. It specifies CASSPQSGGAYNEQFF.

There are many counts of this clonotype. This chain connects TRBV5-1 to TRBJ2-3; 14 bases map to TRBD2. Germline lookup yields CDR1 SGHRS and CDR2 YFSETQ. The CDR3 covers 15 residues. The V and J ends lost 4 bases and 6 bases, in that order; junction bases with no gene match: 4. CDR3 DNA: TGCGCCAGCAGCAAGGGACTAGCGGGAGCCGATACGCAGTATTTT. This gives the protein CASSKGLAGADTQYF.

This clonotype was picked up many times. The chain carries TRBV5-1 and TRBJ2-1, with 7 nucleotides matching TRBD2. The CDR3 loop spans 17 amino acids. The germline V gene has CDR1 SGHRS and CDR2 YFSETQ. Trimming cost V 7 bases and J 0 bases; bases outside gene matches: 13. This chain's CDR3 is CASRGSDPPSSYNEQFF. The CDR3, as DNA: TGCGCCAGCCGCGGGAGCGACCCCCCTAGCTCCTACAATGAGCAGTTCTTC. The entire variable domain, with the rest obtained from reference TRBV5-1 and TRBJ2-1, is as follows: KAGVTQTPRYLIKTRGQQVTLSCSPISGHRSVSWYQQTPGQGLQFLFEYFSETQRNKGNFPGRFSGRQFSNSRSEMNVSTLELGDSALYLCASRGSDPPSSYNEQFFGPGTRLTVL.

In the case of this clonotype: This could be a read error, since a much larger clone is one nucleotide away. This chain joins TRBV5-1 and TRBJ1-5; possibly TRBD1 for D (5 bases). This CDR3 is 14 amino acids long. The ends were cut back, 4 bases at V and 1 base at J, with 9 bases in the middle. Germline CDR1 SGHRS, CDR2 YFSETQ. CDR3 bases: TGCGCCAGCAGCCCGGACAAGAGCAATCAGCCCCAGCATTTT. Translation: CASSPDKSNQPQHF.

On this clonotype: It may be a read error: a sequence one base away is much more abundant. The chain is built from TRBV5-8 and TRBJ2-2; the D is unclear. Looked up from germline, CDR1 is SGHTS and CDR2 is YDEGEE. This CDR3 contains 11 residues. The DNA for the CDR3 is TGTGACAGCAGTTTCCGCTCGGAGCTGTTTTTT. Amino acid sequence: CDSSFRSELFF. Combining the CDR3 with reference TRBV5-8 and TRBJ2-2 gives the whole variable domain EAGVTQSPTHLIKTRGQQATLRCSPISGHTSVYWYQQALGLGLQFLLWYDEGEERNRGNFPPRFSGRQFPNYSSELNVNALELEDSALYLCDSSFRSELFFGEGSRLTVL.

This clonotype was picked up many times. The DNA for the CDR3 is TGTGCCAGCAGCTTAGGGGCAGTTGAGACCCAGTACTTC. Translation: CASSLGAVETQYF. J is TRBJ2-5 and V is TRBV7-2, with no clear D. Germline-derived CDR1 and CDR2 are SGHTA and FQGNSA. The germline V and J ends were trimmed by 1 base and 5 bases, with 8 bases remaining between them. The CDR3 is made up of 13 amino acids. The variable domain in full, completed from reference TRBV7-2 and TRBJ2-5, reads GAGVSQSPSNKVTEKGKDVELRCDPISGHTALYWYRQSLGQGLEFLIYFQGNSAPDKSGLPSDRFSAERTGGSVSTLTIQRTQQEDSAVYLCASSLGAVETQYFGPGTRLLVL.

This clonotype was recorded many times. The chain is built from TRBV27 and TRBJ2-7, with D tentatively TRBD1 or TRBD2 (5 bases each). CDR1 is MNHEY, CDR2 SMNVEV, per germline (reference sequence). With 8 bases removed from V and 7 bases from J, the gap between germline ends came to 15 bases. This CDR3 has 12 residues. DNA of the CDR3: TGTGCCAGCCTGGGACCCGCAGGGGAGCAGTACTTC. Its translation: CASLGPAGEQYF.

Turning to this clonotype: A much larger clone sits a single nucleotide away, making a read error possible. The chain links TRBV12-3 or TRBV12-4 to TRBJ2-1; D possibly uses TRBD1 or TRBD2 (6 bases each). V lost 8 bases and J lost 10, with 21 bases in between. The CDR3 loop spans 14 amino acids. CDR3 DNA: TGTGCCAGCTCCACGGGGGCGGGATGGAGCGAGCAGTTCTTC. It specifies CASSTGAGWSEQFF.

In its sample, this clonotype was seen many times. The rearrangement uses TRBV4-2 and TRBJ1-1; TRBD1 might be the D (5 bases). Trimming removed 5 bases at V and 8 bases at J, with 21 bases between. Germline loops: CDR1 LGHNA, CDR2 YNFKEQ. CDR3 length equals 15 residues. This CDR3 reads CASSSPTGGISEAFF. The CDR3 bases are TGTGCCAGCAGCTCCCCGACTGGGGGAATATCCGAAGCTTTCTTT.

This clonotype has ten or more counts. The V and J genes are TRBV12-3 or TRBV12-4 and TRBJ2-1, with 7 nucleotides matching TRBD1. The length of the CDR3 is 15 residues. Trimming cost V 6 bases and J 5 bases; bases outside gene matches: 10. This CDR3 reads CASRFVGTVNNEQFF. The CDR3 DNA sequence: TGTGCCAGCAGGTTTGTGGGGACAGTTAACAATGAGCAGTTCTTC.

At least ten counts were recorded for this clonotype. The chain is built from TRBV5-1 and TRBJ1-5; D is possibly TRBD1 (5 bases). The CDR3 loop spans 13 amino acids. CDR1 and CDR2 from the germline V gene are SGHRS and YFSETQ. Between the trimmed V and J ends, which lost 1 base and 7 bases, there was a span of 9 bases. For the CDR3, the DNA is TGCGCCAGCAGCTTGAATGGGGGACAGCCCCAGCATTTT. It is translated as CASSLNGGQPQHF.

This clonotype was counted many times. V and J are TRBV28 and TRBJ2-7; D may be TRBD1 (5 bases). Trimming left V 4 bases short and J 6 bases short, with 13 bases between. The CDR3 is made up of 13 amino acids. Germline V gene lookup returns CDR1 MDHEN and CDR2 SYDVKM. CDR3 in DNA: TGTGCCAGCAGTTCGGACACCACGGCCGAGCAGTACTTC. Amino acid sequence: CASSSDTTAEQYF. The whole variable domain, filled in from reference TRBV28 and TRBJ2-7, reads DVKVTQSSRYLVKRTGEKVFLECVQDMDHENMFWYRQDPGLGLRLIYFSYDVKMKEKGDIPEGYSVSREKKERFSLILESASTNQTSMYLCASSSDTTAEQYFGPGTRLTVT.

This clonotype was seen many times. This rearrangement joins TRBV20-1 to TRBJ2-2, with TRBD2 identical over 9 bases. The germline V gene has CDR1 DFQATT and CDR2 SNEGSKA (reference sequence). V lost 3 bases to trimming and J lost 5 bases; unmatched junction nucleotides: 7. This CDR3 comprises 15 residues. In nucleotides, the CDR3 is TGCAGTGCTAGCGTTAGCGGGAGAGGTACCGGGGAGCTGTTTTTT. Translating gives CSASVSGRGTGELFF.

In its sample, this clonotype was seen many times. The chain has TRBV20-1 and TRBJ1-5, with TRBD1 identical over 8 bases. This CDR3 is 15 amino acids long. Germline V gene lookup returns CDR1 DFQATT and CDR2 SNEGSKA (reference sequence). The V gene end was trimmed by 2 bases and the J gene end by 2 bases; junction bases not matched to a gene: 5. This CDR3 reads CSARLDRGGNQPQHF. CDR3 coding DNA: TGCAGTGCTAGATTAGACAGGGGAGGCAATCAGCCCCAGCATTTT.

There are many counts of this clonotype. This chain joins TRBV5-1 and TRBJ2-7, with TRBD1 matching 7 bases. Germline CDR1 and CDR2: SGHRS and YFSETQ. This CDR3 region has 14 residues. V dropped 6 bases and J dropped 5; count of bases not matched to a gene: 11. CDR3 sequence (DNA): TGCGCCAGCACCGACAGGGCAGGCTGGAACGAGCAGTACTTC. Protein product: CASTDRAGWNEQYF.

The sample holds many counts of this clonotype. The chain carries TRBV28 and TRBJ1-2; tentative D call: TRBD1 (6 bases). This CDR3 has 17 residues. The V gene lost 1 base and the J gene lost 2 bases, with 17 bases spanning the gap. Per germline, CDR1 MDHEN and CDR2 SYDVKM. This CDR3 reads CASSLFGLGGRNYGYTF. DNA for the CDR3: TGTGCCAGCAGTTTATTTGGTCTTGGGGGCCGAAACTATGGCTACACCTTC.

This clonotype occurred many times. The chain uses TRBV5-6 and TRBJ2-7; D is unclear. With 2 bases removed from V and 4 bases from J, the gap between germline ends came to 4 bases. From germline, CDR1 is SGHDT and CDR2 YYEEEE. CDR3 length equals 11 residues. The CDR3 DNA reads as TGTGCCAGCAGCTTCGGGTACGAGCAGTACTTC. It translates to CASSFGYEQYF.

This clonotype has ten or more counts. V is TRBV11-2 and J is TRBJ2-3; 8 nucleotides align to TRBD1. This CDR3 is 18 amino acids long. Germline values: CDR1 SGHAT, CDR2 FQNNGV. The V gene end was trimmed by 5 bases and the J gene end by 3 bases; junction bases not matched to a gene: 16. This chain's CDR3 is CASSQTFLTGVRTDTQYF. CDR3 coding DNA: TGTGCCAGCAGCCAAACCTTCCTGACAGGGGTGAGAACAGATACGCAGTATTTT.